Listed below are T cell receptor beta chains from one sample, sequenced in a study of OX40 agonist ivuxolimab in advanced cancers. The protocol was immunoSEQ multiplex PCR, while the TCRdb copy is restricted to in-frame clones and leaves out a portion. The sample lists roughly 63,000 clones, 89% seen once, with around 12% in the top ten. The sample consisted of CD4+ or CD8+ T cells sorted from blood, taken in a trial of the OX40 agonist ivuxolimab. The origin of the receptors is an adult with an advanced solid tumor such as melanoma, head and neck, liver or kidney cancer. CDR3s leave out the opening cysteine and the closing phenylalanine or tryptophan.

V gene: TRBV6-4; J gene: TRBJ2-1; CDR3 protein: ASKRDRGLYNEQF
V gene: TRBV9; J gene: TRBJ1-1; CDR3 protein: ASSLRGEGDTEAF
V gene: TRBV6-5; J gene: TRBJ2-1; CDR3 protein: ASSYSGGFNNEQF
V gene: TRBV27; J gene: TRBJ2-1; CDR3 protein: ASGQGLAGKGGQF
V gene: TRBV19; J gene: TRBJ1-5; CDR3 protein: ASNGQPQH
V gene: TRBV7-2; J gene: TRBJ1-1; CDR3 protein: ASSLLGWNTEAF
V gene: TRBV19; J gene: TRBJ2-3; CDR3 protein: ASSKPSGGASFLTQY
V gene: TRBV9; J gene: TRBJ2-5; CDR3 protein: ASSVGWRKQETQY
V gene: TRBV5-4; J gene: TRBJ2-6; CDR3 protein: ASSLVGSGANVLT
V gene: TRBV7-9; J gene: TRBJ1-1; CDR3 protein: ASSLGGRAF
V gene: TRBV19; J gene: TRBJ2-2; CDR3 protein: ASSIAGQGYTGELF
V gene: TRBV7-9; J gene: TRBJ1-4; CDR3 protein: ASSTDRTTNEKLF
V gene: TRBV13; J gene: TRBJ2-3; CDR3 protein: ASSLGDGTDTQY
V gene: TRBV15; J gene: TRBJ1-1; CDR3 protein: ATSSLSEGAGAF
V gene: TRBV19; J gene: TRBJ1-4; CDR3 protein: ASSPTSGHIGEKLF
V gene: TRBV25-1; J gene: TRBJ1-5; CDR3 protein: ASSAGTKPQH
V gene: TRBV5-1; J gene: TRBJ1-1; CDR3 protein: ASSLVMGTEAF
V gene: TRBV19; J gene: TRBJ1-6; CDR3 protein: ASSGGFNSPLH
V gene: TRBV19; J gene: TRBJ1-6; CDR3 protein: ASSIEQGRLNSPLH
V gene: TRBV7-9; J gene: TRBJ1-1; CDR3 protein: ASSLATNTEAF
V gene: TRBV9; J gene: TRBJ2-3; CDR3 protein: ASSGSTDTQY
V gene: TRBV7-9; J gene: TRBJ2-2; CDR3 protein: ASSLGHAGGPGELF
V gene: TRBV7-9; J gene: TRBJ2-7; CDR3 protein: ASSLGQPYEQY
V gene: TRBV2; J gene: TRBJ1-6; CDR3 protein: ASGWEVFGNSPLH
V gene: TRBV19; J gene: TRBJ2-7; CDR3 protein: ASSGTGGYEQY
V gene: TRBV27; J gene: TRBJ1-2; CDR3 protein: AGRYRGAPLYGYT
V gene: TRBV6-5; J gene: TRBJ2-1; CDR3 protein: ASSRGPGDEQF
V gene: TRBV7-8; J gene: TRBJ2-1; CDR3 protein: ASSWGLAGGANEQF
V gene: TRBV2; J gene: TRBJ1-2; CDR3 protein: ASSEVPGTGYT
V gene: TRBV14; J gene: TRBJ2-7; CDR3 protein: ASSQLGQAPYEQY
V gene: TRBV9; J gene: TRBJ2-3; CDR3 protein: ASSMGTSEADTQY
V gene: TRBV19; J gene: TRBJ2-5; CDR3 protein: ASSITPETQY
V gene: TRBV9; J gene: TRBJ2-7; CDR3 protein: ASSVEEHEQY
V gene: TRBV27; J gene: TRBJ2-1; CDR3 protein: ASSLSSQNEQF
V gene: TRBV6-5; J gene: TRBJ2-4; CDR3 protein: ASRKKGLAENIQY
V gene: TRBV6-1; J gene: TRBJ2-2; CDR3 protein: ASPPGLLGTGELF
V gene: TRBV27; J gene: TRBJ2-3; CDR3 protein: ASSSGLAGGSDTQY
V gene: TRBV9; J gene: TRBJ1-1; CDR3 protein: ASSGRQSKGNTEAF
V gene: TRBV5-1; J gene: TRBJ1-1; CDR3 protein: ASSLPGQGSEAF
V gene: TRBV5-6; J gene: TRBJ1-2; CDR3 protein: ASSHRVGMAYGYT
V gene: TRBV10-2; J gene: TRBJ2-1; CDR3 protein: ASKDPYNEQF
V gene: TRBV18; J gene: TRBJ1-2; CDR3 protein: ASSPEAGLYGYT
V gene: TRBV7-9; J gene: TRBJ1-1; CDR3 protein: ASSATGDTEAF
V gene: TRBV30; J gene: TRBJ1-4; CDR3 protein: AWSAGSEKLF
V gene: TRBV28; J gene: TRBJ1-1; CDR3 protein: ASSNTGGVTEAF
V gene: TRBV5-6; J gene: TRBJ1-2; CDR3 protein: ASSPTGLTYGYT
V gene: TRBV19; J gene: TRBJ2-7; CDR3 protein: ASSIGTGTYEQY
V gene: TRBV7-2; J gene: TRBJ2-7; CDR3 protein: ASSFFGNYEQY
V gene: TRBV10-3; J gene: TRBJ1-2; CDR3 protein: AISRDRGSASNYGYT
V gene: TRBV25-1; J gene: TRBJ1-4; CDR3 protein: ASNPDRAGEKLF
V gene: TRBV19; J gene: TRBJ2-1; CDR3 protein: ASSSRTSGTYNEQF
V gene: TRBV7-9; J gene: TRBJ2-3; CDR3 protein: ASSLFAETQY
V gene: TRBV27; J gene: TRBJ2-1; CDR3 protein: ASSGLAGDNEQF
V gene: TRBV6-1; J gene: TRBJ1-3; CDR3 protein: ASRGQSSGNTIY